Each of the 28 T cell receptor beta chains below was sequenced from the same sample in a study of control samples from healthy donors and cancer patients. Sequencing was performed with immunoSEQ multiplex PCR; in TCRdb, only in-frame clones are kept and a portion is missing. The sample consists of some 45,000 clones, around 78% of them appearing once. Sequencing was carried out using blood. All receptors derive from a man aged 60 to 69 in good health.

Turning to this clone: Different DNA sequences within this sample yield the same CDR3. The rearrangement joins TRBV29-1 to TRBJ2-1; 10 bases are a match to TRBD2. In germline, CDR1 is SQVTM, CDR2 ANQGSEA. The CDR3 has 14 residues. The V segment lost 4 bases and the J segment 7 bases; nucleotides outside the gene matches: 7. The chain's CDR3 is CSVGERGGQNEQFF. The CDR3 nucleotides read TGCAGCGTTGGGGAGCGGGGGGGCCAGAATGAGCAGTTCTTC.

The J gene is TRBJ1-1, the V gene TRBV2; D is undetermined. The CDR3 length is 13 residues. Germline V CDR1 and CDR2: SNHLY, FYNNEI. The V end was cut by 5 bases, the J end by 3 bases, with 10 bases between. CDR3 in amino acids: CASSPRWDTEAFF. CDR3 bases: TGTGCCAGCAGTCCCCGTTGGGACACTGAAGCTTTCTTT. The full variable domain, with the rest looked up from reference TRBV2 and TRBJ1-1, is EPEVTQTPSHQVTQMGQEVILRCVPISNHLYFYWYRQILGQKVEFLVSFYNNEISEKSEIFDDQFSVERPDGSNFTLKIRSTKLEDSAMYFCASSPRWDTEAFFGQGTRLTVV.

The gene calls are TRBV9 and TRBJ1-1; D gene unclear. The CDR3 consists of 16 residues. Trimming left V 1 base short and J 1 base short, with 14 bases between. Per the germline V gene, CDR1 is SGDLS and CDR2 is YYNGEE. In DNA, the CDR3 is TGTGCCAGCAGCGTACAGCCCTCACTTGAGAACACTGAAGCTTTCTTT. It encodes CASSVQPSLENTEAFF.

The rearrangement links TRBV12-3 or TRBV12-4 to TRBJ2-7, with D perhaps matching TRBD1 (5 bases). The CDR3 length is 12 residues. With 6 bases removed from V and 9 bases from J, the gap between germline ends came to 15 bases. The CDR3 DNA follows: TGTGCCAGCAGCCTCACCCAGGGCGGGCAGTACTTC. Residues: CASSLTQGGQYF.

This chain uses TRBV5-5 with TRBJ1-3; 8 bases agree with TRBD1. Germline CDR1 is SGHKS and CDR2 is YYEKEE (reference sequence). The CDR3 spans 16 residues. Trimming at V came to 5 bases and at J to 1 base, leaving 8 bases not matched to a gene. In nucleotides, the CDR3 is TGTGCCAGCAGGGACTACAGGGGGAGGTCTGGAAACACCATATATTTT. It codes for CASRDYRGRSGNTIYF.

This rearrangement joins TRBV14 to TRBJ2-2, with D tentatively TRBD1 (5 bases). Germline V gene data show CDR1 as SGHDN and CDR2 as FVKESK. With 5 bases removed from V and 4 bases from J, the gap between germline ends came to 11 bases. The CDR3 totals 14 residues. The CDR3 here is CASSISRGTGELFF. The CDR3 DNA sequence: TGTGCCAGCAGCATATCAAGGGGCACCGGGGAGCTGTTTTTT.

The chain links TRBV24-1 to TRBJ1-4, with D possibly being TRBD1 (6 bases). The V and J ends lost 9 bases and 4 bases respectively, with 17 bases between them. The CDR3 has 15 residues. Germline CDR1 and CDR2: KGHDR and SFDVKD. CDR3 DNA: TGTGCCACCCAGGGACACGGAGTCGGTAATGAAAAACTGTTTTTT. This sequence encodes CATQGHGVGNEKLFF.

The rearrangement links TRBV6-1 to TRBJ1-1; D unresolved. Germline CDR1 and CDR2: MNHNS and SASEGT. V was trimmed by 2 bases and J by 1 base, leaving 5 bases between them. There are 13 residues in the CDR3. The CDR3: CASSEQRNTEAFF. Here the CDR3 DNA reads TGTGCCAGCAGTGAACAACGGAACACTGAAGCTTTCTTT.

V is TRBV6-2 or TRBV6-3 and J is TRBJ2-4; a possible D gene is TRBD2 (6 bases). CDR1 is MNHEY, CDR2 SVGEGT, per germline. With 6 bases removed from V and 0 bases from J, the gap between germline ends came to 12 bases. CDR3 length: 15 residues. The chain's CDR3 is CASSLGGVAKNIQYF. CDR3 DNA: TGTGCCAGCAGCCTCGGGGGAGTAGCCAAAAACATTCAGTACTTC.

The chain has TRBV19 and TRBJ1-6; D gene uncertain. The CDR3 extends over 13 amino acids. V dropped 3 bases and J dropped 11 bases, with 11 bases sitting between them. Germline CDR1 LNHDA, CDR2 SQIVND (reference sequence). CDR3 nucleotides: TGTGCCAGTAGTATGATAGCTTCGGCACCCCTCCACTTT. It is translated as CASSMIASAPLHF.

The table lists this clone with a few counts. The CDR3 here is CASSQAPGRGSGELFF. CDR3 nucleotide sequence: TGCGCCAGCAGCCAAGCCCCAGGGAGGGGGTCCGGGGAGCTGTTTTTT. The chain links TRBV4-1 to TRBJ2-2; the D gene is possibly TRBD2 (7 bases). The CDR3 extends over 16 amino acids. V was trimmed by 1 base and J by 6 bases, leaving 15 bases between them. Germline values: CDR1 MGHRA, CDR2 YSYEKL.

The chain is built from TRBV3-1 (or the pseudogene TRBV3-2) and TRBJ1-1; perhaps TRBD1 as D (6 bases). V dropped 5 bases and J dropped 1 base, with 8 bases sitting between them. From germline, CDR1 is LGHDT and CDR2 YNNKEL (reference sequence). This CDR3 comprises 13 residues. In DNA, the CDR3 is TGTGCCAGCAGCACACAGGGGAACACTGAAGCTTTCTTT. It translates to CASSTQGNTEAFF.

The chain joins TRBV10-3 to TRBJ1-2, with a weak D call TRBD1 (6 bases). This CDR3 is 11 amino acids long. Deletions cut 6 bases from V and 5 bases from J, with 7 bases between. Germline V gene sequence: CDR1 ENHRY, CDR2 SYGVKD. CDR3: CAISTGYGYTF. CDR3 in DNA: TGTGCCATCAGCACAGGGTATGGCTACACCTTC.

The gene calls are TRBV7-9 and TRBJ1-4; 9 positions match TRBD1. This CDR3 is 16 amino acids long. V shed 1 base, J shed 5 bases, and the junction held 5 bases outside the gene matches. The germline gives CDR1 SEHNR, CDR2 FQNEAQ (reference sequence). The CDR3 nucleotides read TGTGCCAGCAGCTTAGTTAGAGGGACAGGGAATGAAAAACTGTTTTTT. Translated, it gives CASSLVRGTGNEKLFF.

This clone was observed a handful of times. The genes are TRBV15 and TRBJ1-5, with TRBD1 as a possible D gene (5 bases). V lost 2 bases and J 2 bases, leaving 34 bases between the germline ends. Germline CDR1 and CDR2: LNHNV and YYDKDF (reference sequence). The CDR3 runs to 23 residues. CDR3 in amino acids: CATSRLPSRGGSYPYGGNQPQHF. CDR3 bases: TGTGCCACCAGCAGACTTCCCTCTAGGGGCGGGTCATACCCTTATGGCGGCAATCAGCCCCAGCATTTT.

The chain joins TRBV7-9 to TRBJ1-1; no clear D. The germline V and J ends were trimmed by 2 bases and 0 bases, with 7 bases remaining between them. The CDR3 is 14 amino acids. Germline-derived CDR1 and CDR2 are SEHNR and FQNEAQ (reference sequence). Here the CDR3 reads CASSLTPLNTEAFF. DNA of the CDR3: TGTGCCAGCAGCTTAACACCGTTGAACACTGAAGCTTTCTTT.

The chain employs TRBV5-1 and TRBJ1-2, with no clear D. The germline gives CDR1 SGHRS, CDR2 YFSETQ. The CDR3 totals 14 residues. With 0 bases removed from V and 2 bases from J, the gap between germline ends came to 8 bases. Here the CDR3 DNA reads TGCGCCAGCAGCTTGGATCCGATAAACTATGGCTACACCTTC. This translates into CASSLDPINYGYTF.

This clone has just a few counts. V and J are TRBV5-5 and TRBJ2-2, with 12 nucleotides matching TRBD2. CDR3 size: 16 residues. The V and J ends lost 2 bases and 4 bases, in that order; junction bases with no gene match: 3. From germline, CDR1 is SGHKS and CDR2 YYEKEE (reference sequence). The CDR3 region is CASSFRLAGATGELFF. DNA of the CDR3: TGTGCCAGCAGCTTCCGACTAGCGGGAGCCACCGGGGAGCTGTTTTTT.

This clone was observed a single time. The chain carries TRBV12-3 or TRBV12-4 and TRBJ1-6; the D gene is possibly TRBD1 (6 bases). Trimming pared 5 bases from V and 8 bases from J, leaving 10 bases between. This CDR3 comprises 13 residues. CDR3 nucleotides: TGTGCCAGCAGTCGGGACATAGATTCACCCCTCCACTTT. Translated: CASSRDIDSPLHF.

This chain connects TRBV6-2 or TRBV6-3 to TRBJ1-5; D remains unclear. V lost 3 bases to trimming and J lost 3 bases, with 9 bases between them. The CDR3 is 14 amino acids. Germline CDR1 is MNHEY and CDR2 is SVGEGT. CDR3: CASSYGPINQPQHF. The CDR3 DNA follows: TGTGCCAGCAGTTATGGACCGATCAATCAGCCCCAGCATTTT.

The gene calls are TRBV10-1 and TRBJ1-1, with 10 bases fitting TRBD1. CDR1 and CDR2 from the germline V gene are WNHNN and SYGVQD (reference sequence). CDR3 length: 15 residues. Unmatched junction bases numbered 5, after V lost 2 bases and J lost 5 bases. In nucleotides, the CDR3 is TGCGCCAGCAGTGAGGACAGGGGGCGTCGTACTGAAGCTTTCTTT. Protein sequence: CASSEDRGRRTEAFF.

This clone was detected only a few times. This sequence joins TRBV19 and TRBJ2-7; TRBD1 is a possible D gene (5 bases). The CDR3 is made up of 13 amino acids. Germline V gives CDR1 LNHDA, CDR2 SQIVND (reference sequence). V was clipped by 1 base and J by 3 bases, with 7 bases between them. For the CDR3, the DNA is TGTGCCAGTAGTATAGCCAGGGACTACGAGCAGTACTTC. Its protein is CASSIARDYEQYF.

The chain is built from TRBV7-2 and TRBJ2-5; 8 bases line up with TRBD2. Germline assignment: CDR1 SGHTA and CDR2 FQGNSA. The J segment lost 0 bases and the V segment lost 1 base, leaving 4 bases of the junction unmatched. CDR3 length: 16 amino acids. The CDR3 spells CASSLGAGVYQETQYF. CDR3 in DNA: TGTGCCAGCAGCTTAGGAGCGGGGGTGTACCAAGAGACCCAGTACTTC.

The rearrangement links TRBV3-1 (or the pseudogene TRBV3-2) to TRBJ2-3; TRBD1 agrees at 10 bases. V was pared by 1 base and J by 4 bases, with 5 bases of the junction left unmatched. In germline, CDR1 is LGHDT, CDR2 YNNKEL (reference sequence). The CDR3 sequence is 16 residues long. The CDR3 is CASSQVDRGEADTQYF. In DNA, the CDR3 is TGTGCCAGCAGCCAAGTGGACAGGGGGGAGGCAGATACGCAGTATTTT.

The V and J genes are TRBV12-3 or TRBV12-4 and TRBJ1-1; unclear D gene. V lost 6 bases and J 3 bases, leaving 11 bases between the germline ends. This CDR3 comprises 13 residues. The CDR3 sequence: CASSLQVHTEAFF. The CDR3, as DNA: TGTGCCAGCAGCCTCCAGGTCCACACTGAAGCTTTCTTT.

The rearrangement links TRBV15 to TRBJ1-1, with D tentatively TRBD1 (5 bases). Looked up from germline, CDR1 is LNHNV and CDR2 is YYDKDF (reference sequence). Trimming cost V 5 bases and J 4 bases, with 11 bases left between them. This CDR3 contains 13 residues. The CDR3 DNA sequence: TGTGCCACCAGCCTTCTAGGGGTCACTGAAGCTTTCTTT. Amino acid sequence: CATSLLGVTEAFF.

The genes are TRBV7-8 and TRBJ1-5, with 7 bases that match TRBD1. There are 15 residues in the CDR3. Unmatched junction bases numbered 6, after V lost 4 bases and J lost 3 bases. The V gene's germline CDR1 is SGHVS and CDR2 FQNEAQ. The CDR3 protein is CASSSDTGVNQPQHF. The CDR3, as DNA: TGTGCCAGCAGCTCAGATACAGGGGTCAATCAGCCCCAGCATTTT.

This clone was seen a single time. V and J are TRBV10-3 and TRBJ2-5, with TRBD2 matching over 7 bases. Germline V CDR1 and CDR2: ENHRY, SYGVKD. J was trimmed by 2 bases and V by 4 bases; bases with no gene match: 10. The CDR3 has 16 residues. The CDR3, as DNA: TGTGCCATCAGTGGGGGGACTGGGGGAGGGCAAGAGACCCAGTACTTC. This encodes CAISGGTGGGQETQYF.